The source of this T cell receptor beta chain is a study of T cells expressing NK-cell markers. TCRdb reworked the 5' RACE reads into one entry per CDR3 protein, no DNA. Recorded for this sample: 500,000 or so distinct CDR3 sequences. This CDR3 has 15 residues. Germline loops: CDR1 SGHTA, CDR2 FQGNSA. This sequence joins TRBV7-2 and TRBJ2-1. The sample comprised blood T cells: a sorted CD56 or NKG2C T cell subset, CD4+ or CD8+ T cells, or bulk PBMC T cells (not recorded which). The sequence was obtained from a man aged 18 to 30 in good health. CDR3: CASSLAGFTYNEQFF. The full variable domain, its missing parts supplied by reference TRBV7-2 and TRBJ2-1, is GAGVSQSPSNKVTEKGKDVELRCDPISGHTALYWYRQSLGQGLEFLIYFQGNSAPDKSGLPSDRFSAERTGGSVSTLTIQRTQQEDSAVYLCASSLAGFTYNEQFFGPGTRLTVL.